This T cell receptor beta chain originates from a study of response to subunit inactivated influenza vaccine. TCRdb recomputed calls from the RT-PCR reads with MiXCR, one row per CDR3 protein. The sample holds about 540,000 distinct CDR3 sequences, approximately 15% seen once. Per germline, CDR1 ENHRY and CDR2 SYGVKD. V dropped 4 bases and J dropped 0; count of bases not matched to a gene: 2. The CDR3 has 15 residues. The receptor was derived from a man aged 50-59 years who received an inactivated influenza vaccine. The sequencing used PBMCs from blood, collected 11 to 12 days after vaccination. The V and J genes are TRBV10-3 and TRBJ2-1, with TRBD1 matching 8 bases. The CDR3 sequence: CAISADRASYNEQFF. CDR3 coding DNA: TGTGCCATCAGTGCGGACAGGGCCTCCTACAATGAGCAGTTCTTC.